Each of the 2 T cell receptor beta chains below was sequenced from the same sample in a study of blood T cell repertoires in COVID-19. The table came from immunoSEQ multiplex PCR; TCRdb's copy has only in-frame clones and leaves some out. Of approximately 470,000 clones in the sample, approximately 90% were seen once. Sequencing used PBMCs or T cells enriched from blood (not recorded which). The receptors stem from a woman between 18 and 29 years old who had recovered from COVID-19.

V is TRBV6-1 and J is TRBJ1-2, with TRBD1 matching over 11 bases. The junction had 16 bases not matched to a gene; V was cut back by 4 bases and J by 3 bases. CDR3 length: 19 residues. CDR1 MNHNS and CDR2 SASEGT come from the germline V gene. This CDR3 is CASSGIIRDRGKKDYGYTF. Here the CDR3 DNA reads TGTGCCAGCAGTGGCATTATCCGGGACAGGGGGAAAAAAGACTATGGCTACACCTTC.

The chain recombines TRBV2 with TRBJ2-3, with unresolved D. This CDR3 is built from 15 residues. The V and J ends lost 1 base and 0 bases respectively, with 8 bases between them. CDR1 and CDR2 (germline): SNHLY, FYNNEI. Here the CDR3 reads CASSEVLTSTDTQYF. In nucleotides, the CDR3 is TGTGCCAGCAGTGAAGTCCTTACTAGCACAGATACGCAGTATTTT.